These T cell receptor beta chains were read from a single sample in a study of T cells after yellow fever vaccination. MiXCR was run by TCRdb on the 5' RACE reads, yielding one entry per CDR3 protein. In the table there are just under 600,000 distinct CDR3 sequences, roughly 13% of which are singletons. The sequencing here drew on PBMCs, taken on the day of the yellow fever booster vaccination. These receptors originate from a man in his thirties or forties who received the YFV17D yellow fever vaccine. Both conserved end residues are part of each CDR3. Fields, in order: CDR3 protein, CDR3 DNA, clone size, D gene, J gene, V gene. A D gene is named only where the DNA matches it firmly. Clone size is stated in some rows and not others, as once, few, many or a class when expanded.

CDR3aa: CASSPGTGWSEQYF
CDR3nt: TGCGCCAGCAGCCCCGGGACAGGGTGGTCCGAGCAGTACTTC
abundance: few
d_gene: TRBD1
j_gene: TRBJ2-7
v_gene: TRBV5-1

CDR3aa: CASSDPGTGTYEQYF
CDR3nt: TGTGCCAGCAGTGACCCCGGGACAGGTACCTACGAGCAGTACTTC
abundance: NA
d_gene: TRBD1
j_gene: TRBJ2-7
v_gene: TRBV25-1

CDR3aa: CASSSLSRGANVLTF
CDR3nt: TGTGCCAGCAGTTCACTATCGAGGGGGGCCAACGTCCTGACTTTC
abundance: few
d_gene: NA
j_gene: TRBJ2-6
v_gene: TRBV7-8

CDR3aa: CASSLDGSNEQFF
CDR3nt: TGTGCCAGCAGCTTAGACGGGAGCAATGAGCAGTTCTTC
abundance: NA
d_gene: NA
j_gene: TRBJ2-1
v_gene: TRBV7-8

CDR3aa: CASSFGGRSNEQFF
CDR3nt: TGTGCCAGCAGTTTCGGCGGGAGGAGCAATGAGCAGTTCTTC
abundance: few
d_gene: TRBD2
j_gene: TRBJ2-1
v_gene: TRBV12-3/TRBV12-4

CDR3aa: CASNRGGGYEQYF
CDR3nt: TGTGCCAGCAACCGCGGAGGGGGCTACGAGCAGTACTTC
abundance: NA
d_gene: NA
j_gene: TRBJ2-7
v_gene: TRBV28

CDR3aa: CASSLADRTGELFF
CDR3nt: TGTGCCAGCAGTCTGGCGGATCGCACCGGGGAGCTGTTTTTT
abundance: few
d_gene: NA
j_gene: TRBJ2-2
v_gene: TRBV6-4

CDR3aa: CAIRTPYSNQPQHF
CDR3nt: TGTGCCATCAGGACCCCATATAGCAATCAGCCCCAGCATTTT
abundance: few
d_gene: NA
j_gene: TRBJ1-5
v_gene: TRBV21-1

CDR3aa: CASSLGALSGNTIYF
CDR3nt: TGTGCCAGCAGTCTGGGTGCCCTATCTGGAAACACCATATATTTT
abundance: NA
d_gene: NA
j_gene: TRBJ1-3
v_gene: TRBV28

CDR3aa: CASSLGVRLGPGGYTF
CDR3nt: TGTGCCAGCAGCTTAGGGGTTAGGCTGGGCCCGGGCGGCTACACCTTC
abundance: few
d_gene: NA
j_gene: TRBJ1-2
v_gene: TRBV7-2

CDR3aa: CASSLLGRTSHTYEQYF
CDR3nt: TGTGCCAGCAGCTTATTGGGGAGGACTTCTCACACCTACGAGCAGTACTTC
abundance: NA
d_gene: NA
j_gene: TRBJ2-7
v_gene: TRBV11-2

CDR3aa: CASSRRGSETYEQYF
CDR3nt: TGTGCCAGCAGTCGACGGGGGTCCGAGACCTACGAGCAGTACTTC
abundance: many
d_gene: NA
j_gene: TRBJ2-7
v_gene: TRBV12-3/TRBV12-4

CDR3aa: CASEWDSQETQYF
CDR3nt: TGTGCCAGCGAATGGGACAGCCAAGAGACCCAGTACTTC
abundance: many
d_gene: TRBD1
j_gene: TRBJ2-5
v_gene: TRBV2

CDR3aa: CASSYDRFTEAFF
CDR3nt: TGTGCCAGCAGTTACGATCGTTTCACTGAAGCTTTCTTT
abundance: NA
d_gene: NA
j_gene: TRBJ1-1
v_gene: TRBV6-2/TRBV6-3

CDR3aa: CASSFTGWHEQYF
CDR3nt: TGTGCCAGCAGCTTTACGGGTTGGCACGAGCAGTACTTC
abundance: NA
d_gene: NA
j_gene: TRBJ2-7
v_gene: TRBV11-3

CDR3aa: CASSVGGLANSGETQYF
CDR3nt: TGTGCCAGCAGCGTAGGGGGACTAGCGAACTCAGGGGAGACCCAGTACTTC
abundance: NA
d_gene: TRBD2
j_gene: TRBJ2-5
v_gene: TRBV9

CDR3aa: CAWSPPGLAGVNEPFF
CDR3nt: TGTGCCTGGAGTCCCCCGGGACTAGCGGGAGTTAATGAGCCGTTCTTC
abundance: NA
d_gene: TRBD2
j_gene: TRBJ2-1
v_gene: TRBV30

CDR3aa: CASSTDRTESDTQYF
CDR3nt: TGCGCCAGCAGCACCGACCGGACGGAGTCTGATACGCAGTATTTT
abundance: few
d_gene: NA
j_gene: TRBJ2-3
v_gene: TRBV5-1

CDR3aa: CASMEGMTGELFF
CDR3nt: TGTGCCAGCATGGAGGGAATGACCGGGGAGCTGTTTTTT
abundance: few
d_gene: NA
j_gene: TRBJ2-2
v_gene: TRBV28

CDR3aa: CASSLAYLLADYTGELFF
CDR3nt: TGTGCCAGCAGCTTAGCATACCTTCTGGCGGACTACACCGGGGAGCTGTTTTTT
abundance: few
d_gene: NA
j_gene: TRBJ2-2
v_gene: TRBV7-8

CDR3aa: CASSQPTPRPGELFF
CDR3nt: TGTGCCAGCAGCCAACCGACTCCACGCCCCGGGGAGCTGTTTTTT
abundance: NA
d_gene: NA
j_gene: TRBJ2-2
v_gene: TRBV3-1

CDR3aa: CATSILFSRGGNQPQHF
CDR3nt: TGTGCCACCAGCATACTATTTTCTCGGGGTGGCAATCAGCCCCAGCATTTT
abundance: few
d_gene: NA
j_gene: TRBJ1-5
v_gene: TRBV15

CDR3aa: CASSDTGTGGDQPQHF
CDR3nt: TGTGCCAGCAGCGACACCGGGACAGGGGGCGATCAGCCCCAGCATTTT
abundance: many
d_gene: TRBD1
j_gene: TRBJ1-5
v_gene: TRBV27

CDR3aa: CASSLGTDVSGANVLTF
CDR3nt: TGTGCCAGCAGCTTAGGGACCGATGTCTCTGGGGCCAACGTCCTGACTTTC
abundance: many
d_gene: NA
j_gene: TRBJ2-6
v_gene: TRBV7-6

CDR3aa: CASSQYGSGGEQFF
CDR3nt: TGTGCCAGCAGCCAATACGGGAGCGGTGGTGAGCAGTTCTTC
abundance: few
d_gene: NA
j_gene: TRBJ2-1
v_gene: TRBV14

CDR3aa: CASSIDPTGSGGYTF
CDR3nt: TGTGCCAGTAGTATAGACCCGACAGGCAGCGGTGGCTACACCTTC
abundance: NA
d_gene: NA
j_gene: TRBJ1-2
v_gene: TRBV19

CDR3aa: CASDLRGGSYNEQFF
CDR3nt: TGTGCCAGCGACCTAAGGGGAGGCTCCTACAATGAGCAGTTCTTC
abundance: NA
d_gene: NA
j_gene: TRBJ2-1
v_gene: TRBV6-2/TRBV6-3

CDR3aa: CASSLRLAGFGEQFF
CDR3nt: TGTGCCAGCAGCTTGCGACTAGCGGGTTTCGGTGAGCAGTTCTTC
abundance: few
d_gene: TRBD2
j_gene: TRBJ2-1
v_gene: TRBV11-3

CDR3aa: CASRATASGNTIYF
CDR3nt: TGTGCCAGCAGAGCGACAGCCTCTGGAAACACCATATATTTT
abundance: NA
d_gene: NA
j_gene: TRBJ1-3
v_gene: TRBV12-3/TRBV12-4

CDR3aa: CASSPMGQGGNIQYF
CDR3nt: TGTGCCAGCAGTCCAATGGGACAGGGGGGGAACATTCAGTACTTC
abundance: few
d_gene: TRBD1
j_gene: TRBJ2-4
v_gene: TRBV6-1

CDR3aa: CSATLTDTDTQYF
CDR3nt: TGCAGTGCTACCCTGACAGACACAGATACGCAGTATTTT
abundance: few
d_gene: NA
j_gene: TRBJ2-3
v_gene: TRBV20-1

CDR3aa: CSVLAGYNEQFF
CDR3nt: TGCAGCGTGCTAGCGGGGTACAATGAGCAGTTCTTC
abundance: few
d_gene: TRBD2
j_gene: TRBJ2-1
v_gene: TRBV29-1

CDR3aa: CASSQSGTGGSGYTF
CDR3nt: TGTGCCAGCAGCCAGTCCGGGACAGGGGGCTCTGGCTACACCTTC
abundance: few
d_gene: TRBD1
j_gene: TRBJ1-2
v_gene: TRBV14

CDR3aa: CSARLADGTQYF
CDR3nt: TGCAGTGCTAGACTAGCGGATGGTACGCAGTATTTT
abundance: NA
d_gene: TRBD2
j_gene: TRBJ2-3
v_gene: TRBV20-1